One sample yielded the 4 T cell receptor beta chains listed below, sequenced in a study of cytomegalovirus exposure and HLA in healthy donors (dated by TCRdb to 2016 to 2017). Libraries were made using the immunoSEQ multiplex PCR assay. For the multiplex PCR, a mixture combining 60 forward primers for TCR Vbeta segments and 13 reverse primers for TCR Jbeta segments was used. Drawn from immuneACCESS, this table holds only the in-frame rearrangements with V and J called that TCRdb kept. Clones are partly lost; checked studies trace under half to an unresolved V gene and leave the rest unexplained. Present in this sample are a few hundred thousand clones, around three quarters of which were seen just once. Around a sixth of the sample comes from the top ten. Source material: PBMCs. These receptors originate from a man aged 40-49 years in good health and CMV-seronegative.

The chain couples TRBV7-9 to TRBJ2-7; 13 positions agree with TRBD2. Germline trimming cut 0 bases from V and 6 bases from J; bases unmatched to any gene: 2. The CDR3 has 15 residues. Germline CDR1 reads SEHNR; CDR2 reads FQNEAQ (reference sequence). CDR3 sequence reads: CASSLAGTSGTEQYF. CDR3 coding DNA: TGTGCCAGCAGCTTAGCCGGGACTAGCGGGACCGAGCAGTACTTC.

The gene calls are TRBV25-1 and TRBJ1-1; no reliable D call. Germline V gene data show CDR1 as MGHDK and CDR2 as SYGVNS. This CDR3 has 10 residues. Between the trimmed V and J ends, which lost 3 bases and 14 bases, there was a span of 10 bases. The CDR3, as DNA: TGTGCCAGCAGTGAGGCCACTACCTTCTTT. This sequence encodes CASSEATTFF.

This clone was seen only once. The rearrangement joins TRBV29-1 to TRBJ2-5; 8 bases agree with TRBD2. The CDR3 length is 15 residues. V dropped 2 bases and J dropped 2; count of bases not matched to a gene: 7. The germline CDR1 and CDR2 sequences are SQVTM and ANQGSEA. CDR3 in DNA: TGCAGCGTTGAACGGTTAGCGGGGAGACAAGAGACCCAGTACTTC. This sequence encodes CSVERLAGRQETQYF.

This clone was picked up a small number of times. The chain links TRBV2 to TRBJ2-1; 8 bases map to TRBD1. This CDR3 contains 11 residues. Germline V CDR1 and CDR2: SNHLY, FYNNEI. J gave up 15 bases and V 5 bases, and 6 bases lay outside the gene matches. The CDR3 sequence is CASSYRGKWFF. The CDR3 DNA reads TGTGCCAGCAGTTACAGGGGGAAGTGGTTCTTC. Variable domain in full (rest from reference TRBV2 and TRBJ2-1): EPEVTQTPSHQVTQMGQEVILRCVPISNHLYFYWYRQILGQKVEFLVSFYNNEISEKSEIFDDQFSVERPDGSNFTLKIRSTKLEDSAMYFCASSYRGKWFFGPGTRLTVL.